Listed below are T cell receptor beta chains from one sample, sequenced in a study of T cells in narcolepsy. Assay used: immunoSEQ multiplex PCR; TCRdb lists only in-frame clones, some missing. Altogether tens of thousands of clones are present, around 85% being singletons, with the ten largest covering 1% to 1.5%. Source material: CD45RA- memory CD4+ T cells from PBMCs. The receptors originated from a human donor with narcolepsy. CDR3s include the opening cysteine and the closing phenylalanine or tryptophan. The D gene is left open where the match is weak. Some rows mark clone size as missing; the rest say once, few, many or name a class of expanded clone.

j_call d_call clone_size v_call cdr3_nt cdr3_aa
TRBJ2-2 . . TRBV7-2 TGTGCCAGCAGCCCTCTAACGGGACTTAACACCGGGGAGCTGTTTTTT CASSPLTGLNTGELFF
TRBJ1-6 . . TRBV5-6 TGTGCCAGCAGCTTAACACAGGGAGACACCCTCCACTTT CASSLTQGDTLHF
TRBJ2-4 TRBD2 once TRBV2 TGTGCCAGCAGTGGGGGGGGACTAACGCAAAACATTCAGTACTTC CASSGGGLTQNIQYF
TRBJ1-6 . . TRBV11-2 TGTGCCAGCAGCCCACAGGGTTCTAGTAATTCACCCCTCCACTTT CASSPQGSSNSPLHF
TRBJ1-1 TRBD1 . TRBV6-5 TGTGCCAGCAGTAACAGGGGATTTTCGAACACTGAAGCTTTCTTT CASSNRGFSNTEAFF
TRBJ2-3 TRBD1 . TRBV19 TGTGCCAGTAGCACCGACAGGGCTAGCACAGATACGCAGTATTTT CASSTDRASTDTQYF
TRBJ2-5 . . TRBV5-1 TGCGCCAGCAGCTCCGACACCTCTACTCTCAGTTGGTACTTC CASSSDTSTLSWYF
TRBJ1-5 . . TRBV2 TGTGCCAGCACCAACAGGTATAGCAATCAGCCCCAGCATTTT CASTNRYSNQPQHF
TRBJ2-2 . . TRBV11-2 TGTGCCAGCAGCCCTACTAACGTAGGGGAGCTGTTTTTT CASSPTNVGELFF
TRBJ2-7 . . TRBV25-1 TGTGCCAGCAGGGGTCGTTCGGAGACCTACGAGCAGTACTTC CASRGRSETYEQYF
TRBJ2-3 TRBD2 . TRBV2 TGTGCCAGCAGTGGGCTAGCGGGAGGTACGCAGTATTTT CASSGLAGGTQYF
TRBJ2-1 . . TRBV7-9 TGTGCCAGCAACCCGGGACTCTCCTACAATGAGCAGTTCTTC CASNPGLSYNEQFF
TRBJ2-7 . . TRBV11-2 TGTGCCAGCATCTCAGGTTACGAGCAGTACTTC CASISGYEQYF
TRBJ2-3 TRBD2 few TRBV7-2 TGTGCCAGCAGCCCACTAGCGGGGGCCGTTTTT CASSPLAGAVF
TRBJ1-1 . . TRBV6-1 TGTGCCAGCAGTGAACGGGGAGGAGGCGCTGAAGCTTTCTTT CASSERGGGAEAFF
TRBJ1-1 . . TRBV19 TGTGCCAGTAGTATCGGACAGCTTTACACTGAAGCTTTCTTT CASSIGQLYTEAFF
TRBJ2-1 TRBD2 . TRBV10-3 TGTGCCATCAGTGGCGGGAGTTCAGACGATGAGCAGTTCTTC CAISGGSSDDEQFF
TRBJ2-3 TRBD2 . TRBV19 TGTGCCAGTAGTTTAGCGGGAGGGCTCACAGATACGCAGTATTTT CASSLAGGLTDTQYF
TRBJ1-1 TRBD1 . TRBV2 TGTGCCAGCAGTGGACAGGGTGCACGCACTGAAGCTTTCTTT CASSGQGARTEAFF
TRBJ2-7 . . TRBV29-1 TGCAGCGTTGGCACGGGCTCCTACGAGCAGTACTTC CSVGTGSYEQYF
TRBJ2-2 . . TRBV28 TGTGCCAGCAGCCCCGGAGGAACCAGCGGGGAGCTGTTTTTT CASSPGGTSGELFF
TRBJ2-7 TRBD2 once TRBV13 TGTGCCAGCAGCCCCTTAATCGAGCGGGAGAACTACGAGCAGTACTTC CASSPLIERENYEQYF
TRBJ2-7 TRBD1 . TRBV29-1 TGCAGCGTTGAAAGGAGACAGGGACCACCCTACGAGCAGTACTTC CSVERRQGPPYEQYF
TRBJ1-1 TRBD1 once TRBV6-6 TGTGCCAGCACCCCGGGACAGGGCACTGAAGCTTTCTTT CASTPGQGTEAFF
TRBJ2-5 TRBD1 . TRBV19 TGTGCCAGTAGTATCGGACAGGGGGCAACGTACTTC CASSIGQGATYF
TRBJ1-3 . . TRBV9 TGTGCCAGCAGCGCCCTTTCTGGAAACACCATATATTTT CASSALSGNTIYF
TRBJ1-2 TRBD1 . TRBV19 TGTGCCAGTACTACCAACGACAGGGGGTATGGCTACACCTTC CASTTNDRGYGYTF
TRBJ1-3 . . TRBV5-1 TGCGCCAGCAGCTTGTCGGGGATTGCCCTCTCTGGAAACACCATATATTTT CASSLSGIALSGNTIYF
TRBJ1-3 . . TRBV11-2 TGTGCCAGCAGCTTAGGGGGCGCCTTATATGGAAACACCATATATTTT CASSLGGALYGNTIYF
TRBJ1-2 . . TRBV18 TGTGCCAGCTCACCATTTCTACAGGGCGCGAGCTATGGCTACACCTTC CASSPFLQGASYGYTF
TRBJ2-7 TRBD1 . TRBV28 TGTGCCAGCAGTCCCCGACAGGGGGTTGAAGAGCAGTACTTC CASSPRQGVEEQYF
TRBJ2-7 . . TRBV7-2 TGTGCCAGCAGCTTATCAGGGGTTCAGACCCGCGAGCAGTACTTC CASSLSGVQTREQYF
TRBJ2-7 TRBD2 . TRBV25-1 TGTGCCAGCAGTGGGGGTCCGGGACTAGCGGGAGGAATACCAAAGCAGTACTTC CASSGGPGLAGGIPKQYF
TRBJ2-7 . . TRBV10-3 TGTGCCAGGTGGGGGAAGGGACTGGACGAGCAGTACTTC CARWGKGLDEQYF
TRBJ2-1 . . TRBV5-1 TGCGCCAGCAGCTCAGAAGCGGTGTTGCAGTTCTTC CASSSEAVLQFF
TRBJ2-7 TRBD2 . TRBV18 TGTGCCAGCTCACCAACTAGCGGGAGTGCTAGCTCCTACGAGCAGTACTTC CASSPTSGSASSYEQYF
TRBJ2-1 . . TRBV6-1 TGTGCCGTTTCGACTTCCTACAATGAGCAGTTCTTC CAVSTSYNEQFF
TRBJ2-5 TRBD1 . TRBV19 TGTGCCAGTAGTATAGAGAGACCGGGACAGGGAAAACAGACCCAGTACTTC CASSIERPGQGKQTQYF
TRBJ1-5 TRBD1 . TRBV2 TGTGCCAGCAGACCCTCCGGGACAGGGTCGTATCAGCCCCAGCATTTT CASRPSGTGSYQPQHF
TRBJ1-1 TRBD1 . TRBV2 TGTGCCAGCAAGGGGACAGGGAAAACTGAAGCTTTCTTT CASKGTGKTEAFF
TRBJ1-2 . . TRBV28 TGTGCCAGCAGTGGGGGAGGACACTATGGCTACACCTTC CASSGGGHYGYTF
TRBJ1-1 . . TRBV6-5 TGTGCCAGCAGTTTCCGACAGGTTAACCCCACTGAAGCTTTCTTT CASSFRQVNPTEAFF
TRBJ1-2 TRBD1 . TRBV16 TGTGCCAGCAGCCCACGGACAGGGGCCGGTAGCTACACCTTC CASSPRTGAGSYTF
TRBJ1-4 TRBD1 once TRBV28 TGTGCCAGCAGTACAGGGGGTGTGATAACTAATGAAAAACTGTTTTTT CASSTGGVITNEKLFF
TRBJ1-2 . . TRBV6-5 TGTGCCAGCAGTTATGGTACAGGGATCTATGGCTACACCTTC CASSYGTGIYGYTF
TRBJ1-2 TRBD1 . TRBV10-2 TGCGCCAGCAGTGAGTCTGACAGGGGGGTTAATGGCTACACCTTC CASSESDRGVNGYTF
TRBJ1-1 . . TRBV6-5 TGTGCCAGCAGTTATCGGTCGTCGGGGGATGACACTGAAGCTTTCTTT CASSYRSSGDDTEAFF
TRBJ2-3 TRBD1 . TRBV10-3 TGTGCCATCAGTCCAGGGGGTAGCACAGATACGCAGTATTTT CAISPGGSTDTQYF
TRBJ2-2 TRBD2 . TRBV6-5 TGTGCCAGCAGTGCAACTAGCGATCCCGGGGAGCTGTTTTTT CASSATSDPGELFF
TRBJ1-6 . . TRBV5-4 TGTGCCAGCAGCTTCGACAGGATGGGTGGTAATTCACCCCTCCACTTT CASSFDRMGGNSPLHF
TRBJ2-2 . . TRBV5-1 TGCGCCAGCAGCTTGCCGGGCAGCGGGCACACCGGGGAGCTGTTTTTT CASSLPGSGHTGELFF
TRBJ2-1 TRBD2 . TRBV5-4 TGTGCCAGCAGCTTGCGGCGGGAGGCGGGTGAGCAGTTCTTC CASSLRREAGEQFF